Listed here is a single TCR beta chain. This clonotype has ten or more counts. Its antigen remains undetermined. Base quality data are lacking; no much larger clone is found one base away. The V end loses 3 bases and the J end loses 0 bases, and a stretch of 9 bases separates them. The germline V gene sets CDR1 to ENHRY and CDR2 to SYGVKD. Inclusive of the bounding cysteine and phenylalanine, the CDR3 is 14 residues long. The read is trimmed to its CDR3 DNA, 42 bases read in frame from base 1. From the second PCR step on, the TCR alpha and beta chain libraries were amplified in separate reactions. To determine each donor's CMV status, fresh PBMCs were stimulated overnight with CMV viral lysate, and IFNgamma production from CD4+ T cells was then assessed. Miltenyi beads were used first to positively select CD4 T cells, and CD8 T cells were then positively selected from the CD4-negative fraction. After staining for CD3, CD4, CD8, CD45RA, CD27 and a live/dead dye, cells were sorted on a BD Aria II into four subsets based on CD45RA and CD27. A few healthy volunteers provided blood, and each donor's sample was split into CD4 and CD8 T cells and then further divided into four differentiation subsets. Around 110 ml of peripheral blood was collected from each donor, and PBMC were isolated by Ficoll-Paque PLUS density-gradient centrifugation. Sorted cells were lysed in RLT buffer, after which RNA was extracted using a Qiagen RNeasy kit and stored at -80 degrees C.

The data were taken from a study of naive and memory T cell subsets listed by TCRdb under 2017. Background for the entire study: Sorted naive and memory T cell subsets from peripheral blood were analyzed in the study using a UMI-based, open-source pipeline for TCR alpha and beta sequencing. RNA was DNase-treated and reverse transcribed with TCR constant-region primers, mostly using SuperScript III. IgG serology results and the functional CMV T cell responses were in complete agreement. Study-wide findings and limitations: No ground truth was available to validate the repertoire findings for the naive and memory subsets. The abundance of TCRs followed a power law with an exponent that differed between naive and memory subsets yet stayed consistent across the three individuals. In both CD4 and CD8 cells, a rise in Gini index and a fall in Shannon and inverse Simpson diversity were observed from naive through CM, EM and EMRA. RNA-based TCR counts may be influenced by expression changes linked to T cell activation and differentiation. After error correction, over 95% of naive TCR sequences appeared only once, giving much steeper abundance distributions than memory subsets. A clonotype was defined as a single alpha or beta chain sequence rather than as a paired alpha/beta receptor.

Library preparation used UMI-ligation and nested PCR. The beta constant-region primer consisted of an equimolar mixture of two oligonucleotides that together covered TRBC1 and TRBC2. A single-stranded oligonucleotide carrying the SP2 primer and a 12-nucleotide UMI was ligated to the 3' end of the cDNA by T4 RNA ligase 1. The ligated cDNA went through four rounds of PCR with nested alpha and beta constant-region primers together with the SP2 primer. Incubation of the ligation reaction lasted about 19-24 hours at 16 degrees C. PCR2 was typically run as a SYBR Green qPCR and stopped at a predetermined threshold to prevent over-amplification. Agencourt AMPure XP magnetic beads were used for all purifications after the first. Library amounts were measured by Qubit and library quality was assessed on a TapeStation, where the main peak was expected at around 650 bp. Sequencing of the pooled libraries was done on an Illumina MiSeq using v2 2x251 paired-end kits, which typically yielded about 1-2 million reads per sample. Each sample library was pooled at approximately 4 nM, and about 5-7.5% PhiX was included to improve cluster recognition. On the authors' methods: FASTQ reads processed by Demultiplexor were assigned V and J genes by Decombinator through tag matching that tolerated a single base-pair mismatch. Collapsinator used UMIs to correct both sequencing errors and frequency errors arising from PCR heterogeneity. TCRs were translated and CDR3s were extracted from the conserved cysteine to the FGXG phenylalanine by CDR3Translator, with non-productive sequences being flagged. Gini, Shannon entropy and inverse Simpson indices were calculated on repertoires that had been subsampled to equal numbers of UMI-defined TCRs. Clonotype abundance distributions were fitted to a power law by maximum likelihood within the linear range. On one naive CD8 sample, the pipeline and MIGEC gave similar UMI counts, unique TCR numbers and clonal distributions. Repertoires were searched for approximately 7,000 CMV-associated CDR3 sequences compiled from VDJdb and a published dataset. Using fastp at Q25 and MiXCR, TCRdb reprocessed the public reads and kept productive beta chains. Each CDR3 protein appears once, grouped with its most common genes and DNA. The V and J calls follow TCRdb's processing rather than the paper's. The sample yields 77,000 or so distinct CDR3 sequences; approximately 14% were counted once. The top ten constitute roughly 0.9% of the sample.

The sequence was collected from a human donor in good health. The sequence is built from TRBV10-3 and TRBJ2-7; the D region may be TRBD1 or TRBD2, each matching 5 bases equally. Sequencing was done on a sample of central memory CD4+ T cells from blood. The sample's cell subset or site label, decoded: central memory, CD45RA- CD27+. The CDR3 region: CAISDRGVSYEQYF. The DNA reads as follows: TGTGCCATCAGTGATCGAGGGGTCTCCTACGAGCAGTACTTC.